The 2 T cell receptor beta chains presented below share a single source sample, sequenced in a study of CD8 T cells in ankylosing spondylitis. TCRdb reprocessed the 5' RACE reads via MiXCR and lists one record per CDR3 protein. The sample shows around 150,000 distinct CDR3 sequences, 40% to 50% of them seen only once. The sequencing input was synovial fluid, either unsorted or a sorted T cell fraction (not recorded which). All receptors derive from a male donor with ankylosing spondylitis.

This clonotype showed up many times. V gene TRBV12-3 or TRBV12-4 combines with J gene TRBJ2-7, with D unclear. V dropped 6 bases and J dropped 5 bases, with 8 bases sitting between them. The CDR3 contains 11 residues. CDR3 region: CASSRLDEQYF. The CDR3 bases are TGTGCCAGCAGCCGGTTGGACGAGCAGTACTTC.

The chain joins TRBV7-6 to TRBJ2-2, with 12 bases fitting TRBD2. V trimming: 4 bases; J trimming: 7 bases; junction bases outside the gene matches: 13. The CDR3 sequence is 18 residues long. Germline V gives CDR1 SGHVS, CDR2 FNYEAQ. DNA for the CDR3: TGTGCCAGCAGCTCCAACCCGCTAGCGGGGGGGCGTAACGGGGAGCTGTTTTTT. Its translation is CASSSNPLAGGRNGELFF.